This T cell receptor beta chain is drawn from a study of radiation and T cells in renal cell carcinoma. The V and J ends lost 5 bases and 4 bases, in that order; junction bases with no gene match: 4. Germline assignment: CDR1 SQVTM and CDR2 ANQGSEA. This CDR3 contains 13 residues. Time point noted: blood 2 weeks post-SBRT. The sample's treatment: 15 Gy SBRT to primary tumor, nephrectomy 4 weeks later. Radiation-treated patients gave blood at baseline, week 2 and week 4. Clear cell pathology was present in this patient's renal cell carcinoma. This table comes from immunoSEQ multiplex PCR, and its TCRdb copy is limited to in-frame clones, with some not included. In the table there are some 120,000 clones, approximately 90% of which are singletons.

The TCR was taken from a woman in her sixties or seventies with renal cell carcinoma. The chain links TRBV29-1 to TRBJ1-1; TRBD1 matches 10 bases. Here the sequenced sample was blood, taken from a patient whose treatment included radiotherapy and nephrectomy. The CDR3 coding sequence is TGCAGCGTTCCTGGGACAGGGGCCACTGAAGCTTTCTTT. This encodes CSVPGTGATEAFF.